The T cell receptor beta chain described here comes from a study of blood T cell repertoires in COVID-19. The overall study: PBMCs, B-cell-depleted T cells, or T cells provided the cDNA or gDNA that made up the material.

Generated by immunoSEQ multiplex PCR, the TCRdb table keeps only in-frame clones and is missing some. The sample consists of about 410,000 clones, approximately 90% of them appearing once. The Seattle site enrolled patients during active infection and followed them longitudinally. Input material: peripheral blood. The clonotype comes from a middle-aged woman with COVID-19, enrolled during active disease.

Here the CDR3 DNA reads TGTGCCATCAGTGAGTCGACCGAGGGGACAGAAGCTTTCTTT. It codes for CAISESTEGTEAFF. The chain combines TRBV10-3 with TRBJ1-1; D is possibly TRBD1 (6 bases). Germline V gives CDR1 ENHRY, CDR2 SYGVKD. This CDR3 has 14 amino acids. V gave up 0 bases and J gave up 8 bases, with 13 bases separating them.